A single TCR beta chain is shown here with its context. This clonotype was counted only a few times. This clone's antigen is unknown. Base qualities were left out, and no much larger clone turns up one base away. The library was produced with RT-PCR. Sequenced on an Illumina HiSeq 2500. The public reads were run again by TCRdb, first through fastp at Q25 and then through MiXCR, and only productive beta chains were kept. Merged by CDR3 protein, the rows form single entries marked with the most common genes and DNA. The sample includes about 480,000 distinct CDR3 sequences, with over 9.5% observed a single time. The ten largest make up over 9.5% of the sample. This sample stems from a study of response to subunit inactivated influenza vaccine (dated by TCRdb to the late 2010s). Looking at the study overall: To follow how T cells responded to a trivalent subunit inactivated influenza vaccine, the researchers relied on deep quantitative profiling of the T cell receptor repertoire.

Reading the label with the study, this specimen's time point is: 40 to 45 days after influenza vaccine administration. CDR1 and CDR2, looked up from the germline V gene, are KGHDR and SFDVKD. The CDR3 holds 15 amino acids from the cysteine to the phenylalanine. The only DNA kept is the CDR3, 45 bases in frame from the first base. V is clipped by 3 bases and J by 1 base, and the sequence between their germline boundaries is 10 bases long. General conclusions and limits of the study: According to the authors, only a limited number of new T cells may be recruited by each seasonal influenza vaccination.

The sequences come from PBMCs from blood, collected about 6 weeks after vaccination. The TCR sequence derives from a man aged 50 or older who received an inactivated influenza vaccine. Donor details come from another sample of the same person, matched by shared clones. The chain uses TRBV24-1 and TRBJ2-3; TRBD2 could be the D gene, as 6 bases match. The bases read TGTGCCACCAGTGATGTCTGGGGGGGCACAGATACGCAGTATTTT. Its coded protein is CATSDVWGGTDTQYF.